This T cell receptor (beta chain) was sequenced for a study of cytomegalovirus exposure and HLA in healthy donors. Study-wide results and limits: Because they were indistinguishable, some V segments, including TRBV6-2 and TRBV6-3, were excluded. Per published accounts, TCR beta sequences correctly predicted the HLA-A and HLA-B alleles of most subjects. In vitro testing confirmed a few CMV-associated chains as specific for CMV antigens. Earlier results showed most TCR beta V segments being productive about 87% or about 30% of the time.

The J segment lost 4 bases and the V segment lost 6 bases, leaving 4 bases of the junction unmatched. This CDR3 comprises 13 residues. Germline V gives CDR1 SGHTA, CDR2 FQGTGA. Amplification used 60 Vbeta primers and 13 Jbeta primers. Some clones are missing from TCRdb's copy, which holds only in-frame ones; the method was immunoSEQ multiplex PCR. The profile shows around 180,000 clones, approximately 71% of them singletons. Note on this clone: Its antigen is unidentified.

The material sequenced was PBMCs. This chain uses TRBV7-3 with TRBJ1-1, with TRBD1 identical over 8 bases. The source of this sequence is a girl aged 5-17 years in good health and CMV-seronegative. The CDR3 coding sequence is TGTGCCAGCAGGATGGGACAGGCCACTGAAGCTTTCTTT. It encodes CASRMGQATEAFF.